The 15 T cell receptor beta chains reported below all come from one sample, sequenced in a study of blood T cell repertoires in COVID-19. Produced via immunoSEQ multiplex PCR; TCRdb's table is partial and in-frame only. The data hold about 310,000 clones, with around 87% observed a single time. The specimen sequenced was peripheral blood. These receptors all stem from a woman between 45 and 60 years old who had recovered from COVID-19.

The chain combines TRBV19 with TRBJ1-5; 8 bases line up with TRBD1. The J segment lost 8 bases and the V segment lost 9 bases, leaving 15 bases of the junction unmatched. The CDR3 runs to 15 residues. From germline, CDR1 is LNHDA and CDR2 SQIVND (reference sequence). The CDR3 region has the DNA TGTGCCAGCAGAACAGGGGGGTCAGGGGGAGAGCCCCAGCATTTT. Amino acids: CASRTGGSGGEPQHF.

This chain joins TRBV20-1 and TRBJ1-1; D remains ambiguous. Per the germline V gene, CDR1 is DFQATT and CDR2 is SNEGSKA (reference sequence). V dropped 5 bases and J dropped 1 base, with 5 bases sitting between them. CDR3 length: 11 amino acids. This chain's CDR3 is CSADTNTEAFF. The CDR3 region has the DNA TGCAGTGCTGACACGAACACTGAAGCTTTCTTT.

The chain has TRBV29-1 and TRBJ1-2; D is uncertain. This CDR3 has 12 amino acids. Germline V gives CDR1 SQVTM, CDR2 ANQGSEA. The V gene lost 4 bases and the J gene lost 8 bases, with 14 bases spanning the gap. CDR3 region: CSVGGREAGYTF. DNA for the CDR3: TGCAGCGTTGGCGGGAGGGAGGCGGGCTACACCTTC.

V gene TRBV7-9 combines with J gene TRBJ2-1, with 7 bases that match TRBD2. The V gene's germline CDR1 is SEHNR and CDR2 FQNEAQ (reference sequence). The J segment lost 4 bases and the V segment lost 1 base, leaving 13 bases of the junction unmatched. This CDR3 is built from 18 residues. The CDR3 reads CASSLVASGGSPYNEQFF. CDR3 nucleotides: TGTGCCAGCAGCTTAGTGGCTAGCGGAGGGTCCCCTTACAATGAGCAGTTCTTC.

The V and J genes are TRBV5-1 and TRBJ2-3; TRBD1 aligns across 8 bases. V trimming: 4 bases; J trimming: 1 base; junction bases outside the gene matches: 5. This CDR3 contains 15 residues. CDR1 and CDR2 from the germline V gene are SGHRS and YFSETQ. In DNA form, the CDR3 reads TGCGCCAGCAGCAAACCGGGACAGGGCACAGATACGCAGTATTTT. Its translation is CASSKPGQGTDTQYF.

Only one count was recorded for this clone. This chain links TRBV29-1 with TRBJ2-7; TRBD2 might be the D (6 bases). Germline V gene lookup returns CDR1 SQVTM and CDR2 ANQGSEA. The CDR3 contains 14 residues. The V end lost 7 bases, the J end lost 4 bases, and 20 bases lay between the germline ends. CDR3 DNA: TGCAGCGCCGCCCCCTCCGGGAGAGCGTACGAGCAGTACTTC. Translated, it gives CSAAPSGRAYEQYF.

CDR3 residues: CASSWGQNYGANVLTF. Here the CDR3 DNA reads TGTGCCAGCAGTTGGGGACAGAACTATGGGGCCAACGTCCTGACTTTC. This chain uses TRBV6-2 or TRBV6-3 with TRBJ2-6, with 7 positions matching TRBD1. Per germline, CDR1 MNHEY and CDR2 SVGEGT. This CDR3 is built from 16 residues. Trimming at V came to 4 bases and at J to 3 bases, leaving 6 bases not matched to a gene.

The V call is TRBV6-5, the J call TRBJ1-5, with 8 bases identical to TRBD1. Germline CDR1 and CDR2: MNHEY and SVGAGI. V was pared by 5 bases and J by 7 bases, with 7 bases of the junction left unmatched. The CDR3 runs to 14 residues. CDR3 sequence: CASSRQGIEQPQHF. CDR3 sequence (DNA): TGTGCCAGCAGTCGACAGGGGATCGAGCAGCCCCAGCATTTT.

The V call is TRBV7-2, the J call TRBJ1-4; TRBD1 aligns across 8 bases. The ends lost 5 bases at V and 6 bases at J; junction bases unmatched: 2. Germline V gene sequence: CDR1 SGHTA, CDR2 FQGNSA. The CDR3 runs 13 residues. The CDR3 loop is CASSPQGDEKLFF. The DNA of the CDR3 is TGTGCCAGCAGCCCACAGGGGGATGAAAAACTGTTTTTT.

The chain combines TRBV5-1 with TRBJ1-1, with D unclear. Per germline, CDR1 SGHRS and CDR2 YFSETQ. The CDR3 contains 14 residues. V lost 2 bases to trimming and J lost 0 bases, with 8 bases between them. The CDR3 DNA is TGCGCCAGCAGCTTCCACAGCCTGAACACTGAAGCTTTCTTT. This sequence encodes CASSFHSLNTEAFF.

The chain employs TRBV6-1 and TRBJ1-5; no firm D call. The CDR3 sequence is 15 residues long. Trimming left V 0 bases short and J 11 bases short, with 17 bases between. In germline, CDR1 is MNHNS, CDR2 SASEGT. Written as DNA, the CDR3 is TGTGCCAGCAGTGAAGCGCTAGGAGGCCCCAGGTCCCAGCATTTT. Protein sequence: CASSEALGGPRSQHF.

This clone was detected only a few times. The chain has TRBV19 and TRBJ2-5, with a tentative D call TRBD2 (6 bases). The CDR3 extends over 13 amino acids. V was pared by 5 bases and J by 5 bases, with 12 bases between. Germline V gene lookup returns CDR1 LNHDA and CDR2 SQIVND (reference sequence). The CDR3 DNA reads TGTGCCAGTAGTGTTCCAGGGAGGGAGACCCAGTACTTC. Translating gives CASSVPGRETQYF. The variable domain in full, with the rest retrieved from reference TRBV19 and TRBJ2-5, is DGGITQSPKYLFRKEGQNVTLSCEQNLNHDAMYWYRQDPGQGLRLIYYSQIVNDFQKGDIAEGYSVSREKKESFPLTVTSAQKNPTAFYLCASSVPGRETQYFGPGTRLLVL.

The rearrangement joins TRBV19 to TRBJ2-7; TRBD1 aligns across 8 bases. The junction had 5 bases not matched to a gene; V was cut back by 4 bases and J by 6 bases. The length of the CDR3 is 13 residues. Germline V CDR1 and CDR2: LNHDA, SQIVND (reference sequence). The CDR3 is CASSRQGPGEQYF. The CDR3 region has the DNA TGTGCCAGTAGTAGACAGGGGCCTGGCGAGCAGTACTTC.

The V call is TRBV9, the J call TRBJ2-1, with TRBD1 as a possible D gene (6 bases). The V gene lost 0 bases and the J gene lost 6 bases, with 10 bases spanning the gap. The germline V gene encodes CDR1 SGDLS and CDR2 YYNGEE. There are 14 residues in the CDR3. The CDR3 reads CASSVGTVPNEQFF. The CDR3 region has the DNA TGTGCCAGCAGCGTAGGGACAGTCCCCAATGAGCAGTTCTTC.

The chain combines TRBV12-3 or TRBV12-4 with TRBJ2-7; D gene ambiguous. The CDR3 sequence is 13 residues long. Trimming took off 1 base at V and 2 bases at J, with 6 bases between the two ends. Here the CDR3 DNA reads TGTGCCAGCAGTTTAGGCGGAACCTACGAGCAGTACTTC. Translated: CASSLGGTYEQYF.